These 23 T cell receptor beta chains came from one sample sequenced in a study of spatial heterogeneity in lung cancer (dated by TCRdb to the late 2010s). Library construction relied on 5' RACE. TCRdb lists the instrument as NextSeq 500. TCRdb handled the public reads itself, with Q25 trimming in fastp and clone calling in MiXCR, and kept productive beta chains. A single entry per CDR3 protein holds the most common genes and DNA from its merged rows. This sample is represented by 85,000 to 100,000 distinct CDR3 sequences; roughly 19% of them were singletons. The top ten clonotypes cover roughly a fifth of the sample. This sample's time point label indicates: blood at routine non-recurrence follow-up after resection. Sequences were derived from PBMCs, sampled at follow-up. The receptors originated from a male donor with early-stage non-small cell lung cancer.

The rearrangement links TRBV12-3 or TRBV12-4 to TRBJ2-5; D might be TRBD1 or TRBD2, each matching 5 bases. Trimming stripped 0 bases from V and 2 bases from J, with 13 bases between. The CDR3 loop spans 16 amino acids. The CDR3 region is CASSLARGEGQETQYF. As DNA, the CDR3 is TGTGCCAGCAGTTTAGCACGGGGAGAGGGGCAAGAGACCCAGTACTTC.

This sequence joins TRBV20-1 and TRBJ2-7; 8 bases map to TRBD2. Looked up from germline, CDR1 is DFQATT and CDR2 is SNEGSKA (reference sequence). After removal of 0 bases from V and 3 bases from J, the junction contained 7 bases not matched to a gene. This CDR3 has 15 amino acids. In DNA, the CDR3 is TGCAGTGCTAGAGAGACGGGAGGGCACCTCTACGAGCAGTACTTC. This sequence encodes CSARETGGHLYEQYF.

The chain employs TRBV15 and TRBJ1-1, with D unresolved. This CDR3 has 14 residues. Trimming left V 0 bases short and J 5 bases short, with 10 bases between. The germline V gene encodes CDR1 LNHNV and CDR2 YYDKDF (reference sequence). In DNA form, the CDR3 reads TGTGCCACCAGCAGAGATCCTAAGGTAACTGAAGCTTTCTTT. This sequence encodes CATSRDPKVTEAFF.

This clonotype has only a few counts. The rearrangement joins TRBV20-1 to TRBJ2-6; maybe TRBD1 (5 bases). This CDR3 spans 16 amino acids. Germline-derived CDR1 and CDR2 are DFQATT and SNEGSKA (reference sequence). V shed 3 bases and J shed 0 bases, with 12 bases lying between them. As DNA, the CDR3 is TGCAGTGCTAGTGACAGATATAGCTCTGGGGCCAACGTCCTGACTTTC. Translated: CSASDRYSSGANVLTF.

This rearrangement joins TRBV2 to TRBJ2-2; 8 bases match TRBD1. Germline CDR1 is SNHLY and CDR2 is FYNNEI. The CDR3 has 13 residues. V shed 5 bases and J 9 bases; nucleotides not matched to a gene: 5. DNA of the CDR3: TGTGCCAGCAGTCGACAGGGGATCAGGGAGCTGTTTTTT. It specifies CASSRQGIRELFF. Combining the CDR3 with reference TRBV2 and TRBJ2-2 gives the whole variable domain EPEVTQTPSHQVTQMGQEVILRCVPISNHLYFYWYRQILGQKVEFLVSFYNNEISEKSEIFDDQFSVERPDGSNFTLKIRSTKLEDSAMYFCASSRQGIRELFFGEGSRLTVL.

This clonotype was picked up a small number of times. The CDR3 DNA reads as TGTGCCAGCAGCCAAGGACTCCGGAACACTGAAGCTTTCTTT. Encoded protein: CASSQGLRNTEAFF. V is TRBV14 and J is TRBJ1-1; D gene ambiguous. This CDR3 region has 14 residues. V shed 1 base and J shed 1 base, with 7 bases lying between them. From germline, CDR1 is SGHDN and CDR2 FVKESK.

There are a few counts of this clonotype. The chain uses TRBV12-5 and TRBJ1-5, with a tentative D call TRBD1 (5 bases). Germline V lookup: CDR1 LGHNT, CDR2 FRNRAP. The CDR3 sequence is 18 residues long. Trimming shortened V by 5 bases and J by 2 bases, and 22 bases separated the two germline ends. CDR3 sequence reads: CASGDPTGTLTGNQPQHF. The CDR3 DNA sequence: TGTGCTAGTGGTGACCCCACAGGAACCCTCACGGGCAATCAGCCCCAGCATTTT.

This clonotype has just a few counts. In nucleotides, the CDR3 is TGTGCCAGCAGTTTAGCTACCTCAGGGGGAAACTATGGCTACACCTTC. Protein: CASSLATSGGNYGYTF. The rearrangement uses TRBV12-3 or TRBV12-4 and TRBJ1-2; the match to TRBD1 covers 7 bases. Trimming removed 0 bases from V and 2 bases from J; junction bases left unmatched: 6. This CDR3 has 16 amino acids.

The chain carries TRBV10-3 and TRBJ2-1; 13 bases line up with TRBD2. CDR3 size: 15 residues. The V gene's germline CDR1 is ENHRY and CDR2 SYGVKD. V lost 4 bases, J lost 5 bases, and 2 bases stayed unmatched. The CDR3 DNA reads as TGTGCCATCAGTGCCGGACTAGCGGGGGACAATGAGCAGTTCTTC. Protein: CAISAGLAGDNEQFF.

The J gene is TRBJ2-7, the V gene TRBV25-1; D tentatively fits TRBD1 or TRBD2 (5 bases each). Per the germline V gene, CDR1 is MGHDK and CDR2 is SYGVNS. CDR3 size: 15 residues. The V and J ends lost 9 bases and 0 bases respectively, with 18 bases between them. CDR3 in amino acids: CARRPGWGSSYEQYV. CDR3 sequence (DNA): TGTGCCAGGAGACCAGGGTGGGGGAGCTCCTACGAGCAGTACGTC.

A few counts support this clonotype. The chain recombines TRBV20-1 with TRBJ2-3; 8 bases match TRBD1. Germline lookup yields CDR1 DFQATT and CDR2 SNEGSKA (reference sequence). V shed 2 bases and J 6 bases; nucleotides not matched to a gene: 13. The CDR3 contains 16 residues. The CDR3 loop reads CSARPNRGVSGDTQYF. The DNA for the CDR3 is TGCAGTGCTAGACCGAACAGGGGGGTCAGCGGGGATACGCAGTATTTT.

This clonotype was seen a handful of times. J is TRBJ2-3 and V is TRBV7-2, with D possibly TRBD2 on 5 matching bases. The CDR3 totals 15 residues. Trimming removed 6 bases from V and 1 base from J, with 14 bases in between. The V gene's germline CDR1 is SGHTA and CDR2 FQGNSA. CDR3 in DNA: TGTGCCAGCAGAGCCGGGATAGGCGGCACAGATACGCAGTATTTT. This gives the protein CASRAGIGGTDTQYF.

The V and J genes are TRBV30 and TRBJ1-5, with TRBD1 identical over 8 bases. The length of the CDR3 is 13 residues. The junction had 4 bases not matched to a gene; V was cut back by 4 bases and J by 5 bases. Germline values: CDR1 GTSNPN, CDR2 SVGIG (reference sequence). For the CDR3, the DNA is TGTGCCTGGACAGGGGGCGCATATCAGCCCCAGCATTTT. Translation gives CAWTGGAYQPQHF. The variable domain in full, completed from reference TRBV30 and TRBJ1-5, reads SQTIHQWPATLVQPVGSPLSLECTVEGTSNPNLYWYRQAAGRGLQLLFYSVGIGQISSEVPQNLSASRPQDRQFILSSKKLLLSDSGFYLCAWTGGAYQPQHFGDGTRLSIL.

This clonotype was found many times. CDR3: CASSLDGDVYGYTF. CDR3 nucleotide sequence: TGTGCCAGCAGTTTGGACGGAGACGTCTATGGCTACACCTTC. This chain joins TRBV12-3 or TRBV12-4 and TRBJ1-2, with D unclear. The CDR3 contains 14 residues. V lost 3 bases and J lost 4, with 12 bases in between.

This sequence joins TRBV5-1 and TRBJ2-1, with no clear D. The ends were cut back, 1 base at V and 0 bases at J, with 11 bases in the middle. This CDR3 has 16 residues. CDR1 is SGHRS, CDR2 YFSETQ, per germline. CDR3 sequence: CASSLLAVPSYNEQFF. In nucleotides, the CDR3 is TGCGCCAGCAGCTTGTTAGCCGTCCCCTCCTACAATGAGCAGTTCTTC.

The chain is built from TRBV11-2 and TRBJ2-4; no definite D call. The CDR3 consists of 17 residues. V was shortened by 1 base and J by 0 bases, with 13 bases between the two germline ends. The germline gives CDR1 SGHAT, CDR2 FQNNGV. Here the CDR3 reads CASSLGLFDLAKNIQYF. CDR3 DNA: TGTGCCAGCAGCTTAGGACTTTTTGACTTAGCCAAAAACATTCAGTACTTC.

The chain links TRBV6-6 to TRBJ1-5; D perhaps matches TRBD1 (6 bases). V was trimmed by 0 bases and J by 7 bases, leaving 13 bases between them. The CDR3 loop spans 15 amino acids. Germline V CDR1 and CDR2: MNHNY, SVGAGI (reference sequence). CDR3 protein: CASSYSNTGSQPQHF. In DNA form, the CDR3 reads TGTGCCAGCAGTTACTCAAATACAGGGTCCCAGCCCCAGCATTTT.

This clonotype appeared a few times. The chain couples TRBV7-2 to TRBJ2-5; D is perhaps TRBD2 (5 bases). V shed 8 bases and J shed 5 bases, with 21 bases lying between them. The germline V gene encodes CDR1 SGHTA and CDR2 FQGNSA. CDR3 length: 15 amino acids. The CDR3 region is CASGLARSRGETQYF. The DNA for the CDR3 is TGTGCCAGCGGCCTGGCGCGGTCCCGAGGGGAGACCCAGTACTTC.

This clonotype turned up a few times. The gene calls are TRBV29-1 and TRBJ2-1, with D unresolved. The length of the CDR3 is 13 residues. Trimming pared 4 bases from V and 1 base from J, leaving 8 bases between. Germline CDR1 is SQVTM and CDR2 is ANQGSEA. The DNA for the CDR3 is TGCAGCGTTGGGGCTTGGTCCTACAATGAGCAGTTCTTC. Translating it yields CSVGAWSYNEQFF.

By frequency in the sample, this clonotype is medium-sized (0.01 to 0.1%). V usage is TRBV5-1 and J usage is TRBJ2-1; perhaps D is TRBD1 or TRBD2 (5 bases each). CDR3 length equals 12 residues. V was clipped by 1 base and J by 12 bases, with 11 bases between them. Germline CDR1 reads SGHRS; CDR2 reads YFSETQ. The CDR3 loop reads CASSLQGVGQFF. The CDR3 DNA is TGCGCCAGCAGCTTGCAGGGAGTAGGGCAGTTCTTC. Variable domain in full (rest from reference TRBV5-1 and TRBJ2-1): KAGVTQTPRYLIKTRGQQVTLSCSPISGHRSVSWYQQTPGQGLQFLFEYFSETQRNKGNFPGRFSGRQFSNSRSEMNVSTLELGDSALYLCASSLQGVGQFFGPGTRLTVL.

This clonotype was counted between two and nine times. The V gene is TRBV25-1, the J gene TRBJ2-7; TRBD2 is a possible D gene (6 bases). The CDR3 covers 11 residues. Trimming shortened V by 5 bases and J by 7 bases, and 9 bases separated the two germline ends. Germline lookup yields CDR1 MGHDK and CDR2 SYGVNS. The CDR3 sequence: CASSKGREQYF. The DNA of the CDR3 is TGTGCCAGCAGTAAGGGGAGGGAGCAGTACTTC.

The chain has TRBV20-1 and TRBJ1-3; no definite D call. There are 13 residues in the CDR3. Germline CDR1 reads DFQATT; CDR2 reads SNEGSKA (reference sequence). Trimming left V 6 bases short and J 0 bases short, with 9 bases between. In nucleotides, the CDR3 is TGCAGTGCAAAGGCCGTCTCTGGAAACACCATATATTTT. It yields the protein CSAKAVSGNTIYF.

This chain joins TRBV25-1 and TRBJ1-2; TRBD1 is a possible D gene (5 bases). Trimming took off 5 bases at V and 7 bases at J, with 20 bases between the two ends. Germline values: CDR1 MGHDK, CDR2 SYGVNS. This CDR3 is built from 15 residues. CDR3 in amino acids: CASSNTGGSLTGYTF. CDR3 DNA: TGTGCCAGCAGTAACACAGGAGGGTCTCTGACTGGCTACACCTTC.